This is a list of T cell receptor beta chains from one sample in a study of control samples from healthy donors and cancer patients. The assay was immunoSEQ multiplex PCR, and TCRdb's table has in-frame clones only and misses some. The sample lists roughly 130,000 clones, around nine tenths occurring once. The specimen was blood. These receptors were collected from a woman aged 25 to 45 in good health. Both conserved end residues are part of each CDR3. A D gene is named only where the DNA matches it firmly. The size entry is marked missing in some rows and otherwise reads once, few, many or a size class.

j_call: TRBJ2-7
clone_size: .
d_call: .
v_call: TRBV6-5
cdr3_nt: TGTGCCAGCAGTTCGAGGACTGCAGCGCACGAGCAGTACTTC
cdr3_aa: CASSSRTAAHEQYF

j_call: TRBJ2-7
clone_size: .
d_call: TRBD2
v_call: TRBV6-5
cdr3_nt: TGTGCCAGCACCTACCCTCTAGCGGGAGAGGTCGAGCAGTACTTC
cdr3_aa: CASTYPLAGEVEQYF

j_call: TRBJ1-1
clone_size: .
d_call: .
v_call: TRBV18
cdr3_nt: TGTGCCAGCTCAAAGGGTACTGAAGCTTTCTTT
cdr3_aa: CASSKGTEAFF

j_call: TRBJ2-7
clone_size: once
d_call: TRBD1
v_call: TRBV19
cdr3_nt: TGTGCCAGTAGTATAGTGCAGGGGGCCTCCTACGAGCAGTACTTC
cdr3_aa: CASSIVQGASYEQYF

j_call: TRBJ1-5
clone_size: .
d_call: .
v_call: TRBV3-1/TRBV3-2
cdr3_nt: TGTGCCAGCAGCCAAGAATTGGGGGATCAGCCCCAGCATTTT
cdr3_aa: CASSQELGDQPQHF

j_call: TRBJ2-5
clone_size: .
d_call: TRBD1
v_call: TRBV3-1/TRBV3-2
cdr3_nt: TGTGCCAGCAGCGGTAGACAGGGGTCGACCCAGTACTTC
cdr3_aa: CASSGRQGSTQYF

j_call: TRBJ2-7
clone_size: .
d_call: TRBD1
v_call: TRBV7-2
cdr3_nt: TGTGCCAGCAGCCCCCGGACAGGGAGCTACGAGCAGTACTTC
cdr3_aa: CASSPRTGSYEQYF

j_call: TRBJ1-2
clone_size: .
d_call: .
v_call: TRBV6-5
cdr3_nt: TGTGCCAGCAGACCAGGGCCGCGGGGGCATGGCTACACCTTC
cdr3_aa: CASRPGPRGHGYTF

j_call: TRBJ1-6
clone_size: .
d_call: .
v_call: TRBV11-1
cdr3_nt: TGTGCCAGCAGCTCGGGACTCGCTTATAATTCACCCCTCCACTTT
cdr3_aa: CASSSGLAYNSPLHF

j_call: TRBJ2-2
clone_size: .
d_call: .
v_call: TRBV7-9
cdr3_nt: TGTGCCAGCAGCCCTCTCACCGGGGAGCTGTTTTTT
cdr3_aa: CASSPLTGELFF

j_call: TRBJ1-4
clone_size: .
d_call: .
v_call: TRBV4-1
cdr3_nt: TGCGCCAGCAGCCAAACGGGAGTTAATGAAAAACTGTTTTTT
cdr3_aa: CASSQTGVNEKLFF

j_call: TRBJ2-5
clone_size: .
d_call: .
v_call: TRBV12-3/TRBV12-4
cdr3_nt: TGTGCCAGCAGTTTGTACAGCCAAGAGACCCAGTACTTC
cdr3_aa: CASSLYSQETQYF

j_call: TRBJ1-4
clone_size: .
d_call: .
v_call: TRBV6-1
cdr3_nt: TGTGCCAGCAGTGAAGCGCTTCCGGGGGAAAGACTGTTTTTT
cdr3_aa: CASSEALPGERLFF

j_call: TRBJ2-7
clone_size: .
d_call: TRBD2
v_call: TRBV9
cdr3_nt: TGTGCCAGCAGCGTAGCTTCGGGAGGCTGGAGCCTCCTCGAGCAGTACTTC
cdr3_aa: CASSVASGGWSLLEQYF